What follows describes a single T cell receptor beta chain. This sample is drawn from a study of CD8 T cells in Susac syndrome. RNA was extracted with the RNeasy kit, and a quantity of roughly 0.5 to 1 ug was reverse transcribed using random hexamers. TCRdb reprocessed the immunoSEQ multiplex PCR reads with MiXCR, giving one entry per CDR3 protein. The sample carries around 50,000 distinct CDR3 sequences, over 90% recorded once. In blood CD8+ and CD4+ T cells, TCR beta underwent sequencing. In contrast to the negatively isolated CD8+ and CD4+ T cells, TEMRA cells were FACS-enriched. With 7 bases clipped from V and 4 bases from J, the junction kept 7 bases outside the gene matches. Germline V gene sequence: CDR1 LNHDA, CDR2 SQIVND (reference sequence). There are 15 residues in the CDR3.

The sequenced material came from CD8+ T cells from PBMCs. This receptor was obtained from a human donor in good health. V and J are TRBV19 and TRBJ2-1; 10 bases fit TRBD1. The CDR3 DNA reads TGTGCCAGTACCCCGGGGGGACAGGGGTACAATGAGCAGTTCTTC. Amino acid sequence: CASTPGGQGYNEQFF.